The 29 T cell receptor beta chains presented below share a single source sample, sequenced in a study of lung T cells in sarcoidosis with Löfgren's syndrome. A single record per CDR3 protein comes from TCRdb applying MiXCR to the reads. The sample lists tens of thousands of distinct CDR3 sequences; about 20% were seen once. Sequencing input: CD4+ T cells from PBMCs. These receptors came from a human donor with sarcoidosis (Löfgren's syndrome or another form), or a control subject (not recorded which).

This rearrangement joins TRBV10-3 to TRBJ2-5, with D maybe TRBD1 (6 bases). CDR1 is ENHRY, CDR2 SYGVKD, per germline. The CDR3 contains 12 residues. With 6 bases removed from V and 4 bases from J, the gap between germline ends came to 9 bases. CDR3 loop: CAIRQGSETQYF. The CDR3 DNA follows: TGTGCCATCAGACAGGGATCAGAGACCCAGTACTTC.

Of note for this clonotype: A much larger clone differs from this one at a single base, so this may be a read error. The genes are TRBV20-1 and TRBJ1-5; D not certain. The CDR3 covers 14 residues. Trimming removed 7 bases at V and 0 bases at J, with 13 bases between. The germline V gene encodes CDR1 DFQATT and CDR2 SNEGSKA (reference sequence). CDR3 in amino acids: CSVIPPYSNQPQHF. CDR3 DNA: TGCAGTGTGATCCCTCCATATAGCAATCAGCCCCAGCATTTT.

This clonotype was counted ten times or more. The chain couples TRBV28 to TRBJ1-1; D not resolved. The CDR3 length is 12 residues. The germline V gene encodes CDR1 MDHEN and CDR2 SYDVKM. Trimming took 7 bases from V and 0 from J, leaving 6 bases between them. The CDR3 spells CASTTLNTEAFF. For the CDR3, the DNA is TGTGCCAGCACCACACTGAACACTGAAGCTTTCTTT.

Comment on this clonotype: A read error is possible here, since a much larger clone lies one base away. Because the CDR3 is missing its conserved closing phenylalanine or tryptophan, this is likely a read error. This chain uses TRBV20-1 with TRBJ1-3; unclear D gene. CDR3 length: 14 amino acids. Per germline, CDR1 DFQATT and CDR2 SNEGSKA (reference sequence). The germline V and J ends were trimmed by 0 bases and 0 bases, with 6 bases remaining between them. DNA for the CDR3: TGCAGTGCTAGAGACAGGAGCTCTGGAAACACCATATATTGT. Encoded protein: CSARDRSSGNTIYC.

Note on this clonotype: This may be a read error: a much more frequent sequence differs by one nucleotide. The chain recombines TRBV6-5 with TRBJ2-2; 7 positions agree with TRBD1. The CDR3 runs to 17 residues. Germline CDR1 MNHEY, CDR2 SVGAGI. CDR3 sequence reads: CASGYSPGTENTGELFF. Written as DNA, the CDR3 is TGTGCCAGCGGTTACAGTCCCGGGACAGAAAACACCGGGGAGCTGTTTTTT.

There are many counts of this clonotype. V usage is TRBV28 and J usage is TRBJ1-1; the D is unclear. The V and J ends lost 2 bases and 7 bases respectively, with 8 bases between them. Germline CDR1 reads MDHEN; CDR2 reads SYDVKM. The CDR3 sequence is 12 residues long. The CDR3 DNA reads TGTGCCAGCAGTTTACAACAGATTGAAGCTTTCTTT. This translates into CASSLQQIEAFF.

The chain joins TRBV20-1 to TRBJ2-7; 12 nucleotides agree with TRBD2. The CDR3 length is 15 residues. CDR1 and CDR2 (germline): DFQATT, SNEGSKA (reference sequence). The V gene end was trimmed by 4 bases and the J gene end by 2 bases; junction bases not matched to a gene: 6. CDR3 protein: CSATRLAGDPYEQYF. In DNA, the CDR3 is TGCAGTGCTACCCGACTAGCGGGGGACCCCTACGAGCAGTACTTC.

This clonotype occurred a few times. In DNA form, the CDR3 reads TGTGCCAGTAGTTATGATGGAGCCCCAGATACGCAGTATTTT. Its translation: CASSYDGAPDTQYF. The chain combines TRBV19 with TRBJ2-3; no reliable D call. Per germline, CDR1 LNHDA and CDR2 SQIVND (reference sequence). The V gene lost 5 bases and the J gene lost 4 bases, with 13 bases spanning the gap. This CDR3 contains 14 residues.

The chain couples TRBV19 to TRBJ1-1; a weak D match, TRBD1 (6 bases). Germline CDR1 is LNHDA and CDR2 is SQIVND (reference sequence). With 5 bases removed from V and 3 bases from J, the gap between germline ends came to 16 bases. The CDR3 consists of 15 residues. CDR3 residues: CASSLHPQGYTEAFF. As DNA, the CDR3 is TGTGCCAGTAGTTTACACCCACAGGGATACACTGAAGCTTTCTTT. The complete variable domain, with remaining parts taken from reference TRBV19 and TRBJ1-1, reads DGGITQSPKYLFRKEGQNVTLSCEQNLNHDAMYWYRQDPGQGLRLIYYSQIVNDFQKGDIAEGYSVSREKKESFPLTVTSAQKNPTAFYLCASSLHPQGYTEAFFGQGTRLTVV.

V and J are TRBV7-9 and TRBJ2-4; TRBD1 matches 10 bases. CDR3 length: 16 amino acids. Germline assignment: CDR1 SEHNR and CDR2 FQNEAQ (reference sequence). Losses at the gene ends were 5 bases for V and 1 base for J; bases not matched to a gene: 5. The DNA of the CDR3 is TGTGCCAGCAGCAGGGACAGGGGCCGCGCCAAAAACATTCAGTACTTC. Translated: CASSRDRGRAKNIQYF. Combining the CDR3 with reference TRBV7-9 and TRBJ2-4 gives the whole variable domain DTGVSQNPRHKITKRGQNVTFRCDPISEHNRLYWYRQTLGQGPEFLTYFQNEAQLEKSRLLSDRFSAERPKGSFSTLEIQRTEQGDSAMYLCASSRDRGRAKNIQYFGAGTRLSVL.

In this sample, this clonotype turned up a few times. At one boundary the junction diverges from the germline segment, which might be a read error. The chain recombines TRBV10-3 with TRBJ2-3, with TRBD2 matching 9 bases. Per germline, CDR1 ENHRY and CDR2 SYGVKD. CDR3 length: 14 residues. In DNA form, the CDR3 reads TGTGCCATCAGTGAAGGGACTAGCAAAGATACGCAGTATTTT. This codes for CAISEGTSKDTQYF.

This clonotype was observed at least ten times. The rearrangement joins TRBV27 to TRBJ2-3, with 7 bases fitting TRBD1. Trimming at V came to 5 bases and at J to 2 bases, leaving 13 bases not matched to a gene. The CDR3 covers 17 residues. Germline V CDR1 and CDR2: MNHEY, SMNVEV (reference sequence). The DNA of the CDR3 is TGTGCCAGCAGTCCTATTGGGACAGACGCCATCACAGATACGCAGTATTTT. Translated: CASSPIGTDAITDTQYF.

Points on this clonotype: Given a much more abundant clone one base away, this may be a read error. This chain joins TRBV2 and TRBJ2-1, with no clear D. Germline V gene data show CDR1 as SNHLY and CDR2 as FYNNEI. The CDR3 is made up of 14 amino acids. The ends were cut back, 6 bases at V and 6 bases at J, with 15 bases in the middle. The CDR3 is CASSPPDGGNEQFF. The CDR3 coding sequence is TGTGCCAGCAGCCCCCCCGATGGTGGCAATGAGCAGTTCTTC.

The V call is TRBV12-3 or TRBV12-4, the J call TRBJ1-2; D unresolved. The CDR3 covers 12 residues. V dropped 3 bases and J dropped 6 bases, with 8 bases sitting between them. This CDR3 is CASSLEGHGYTF. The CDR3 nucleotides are TGTGCCAGCAGTTTGGAGGGTCATGGCTACACCTTC.

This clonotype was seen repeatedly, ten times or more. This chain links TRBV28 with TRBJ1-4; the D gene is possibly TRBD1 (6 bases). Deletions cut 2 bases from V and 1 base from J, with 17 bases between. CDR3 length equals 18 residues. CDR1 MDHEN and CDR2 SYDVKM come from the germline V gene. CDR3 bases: TGTGCCAGCAGTTTAATTTCGGGGGCGCGGAAAACTAATGAAAAACTGTTTTTT. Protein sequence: CASSLISGARKTNEKLFF.

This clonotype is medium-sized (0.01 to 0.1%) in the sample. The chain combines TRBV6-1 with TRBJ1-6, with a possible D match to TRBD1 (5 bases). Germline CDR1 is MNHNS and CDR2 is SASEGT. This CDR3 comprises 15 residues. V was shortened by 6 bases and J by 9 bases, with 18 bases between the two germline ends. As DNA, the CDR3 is TGTGCCAGCAGGCCCCCCGGGACCCTCGCTTCACCCCTCCACTTT. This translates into CASRPPGTLASPLHF.

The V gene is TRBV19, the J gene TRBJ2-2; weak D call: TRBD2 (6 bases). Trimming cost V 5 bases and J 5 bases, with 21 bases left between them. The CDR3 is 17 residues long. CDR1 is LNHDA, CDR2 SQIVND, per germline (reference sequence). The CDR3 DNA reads TGTGCCAGTAGTTCAGGAGTGCGGGGCGCGAGGACCGGGGAGCTGTTTTTT. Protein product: CASSSGVRGARTGELFF.

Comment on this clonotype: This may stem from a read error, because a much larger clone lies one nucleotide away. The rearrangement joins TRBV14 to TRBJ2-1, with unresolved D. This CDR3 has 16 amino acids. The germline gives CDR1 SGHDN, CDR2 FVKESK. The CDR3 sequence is CASSQEAAYDYNEQLF. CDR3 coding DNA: TGTGCCAGCAGCCAAGAGGCAGCTTATGATTACAATGAGCAGCTCTTC. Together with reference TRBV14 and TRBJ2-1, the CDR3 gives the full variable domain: EAGVTQFPSHSVIEKGQTVTLRCDPISGHDNLYWYRRVMGKEIKFLLHFVKESKQDESGMPNNRFLAERTGGTYSTLKVQPAELEDSGVYFCASSQEAAYDYNEQLFGPGTRLTVL.

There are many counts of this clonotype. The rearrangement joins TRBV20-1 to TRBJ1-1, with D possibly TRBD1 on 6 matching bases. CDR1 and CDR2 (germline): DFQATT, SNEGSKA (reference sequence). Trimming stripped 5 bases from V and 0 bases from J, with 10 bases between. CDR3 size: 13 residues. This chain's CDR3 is CSARGTLNTEAFF. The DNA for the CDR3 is TGCAGTGCTCGAGGGACATTGAACACTGAAGCTTTCTTT.

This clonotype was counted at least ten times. Here the CDR3 DNA reads TGTGCCAGCAGCTCAATAAGGGCAGGGATATCTCCTATCCCTAGTGAAAAACTGTTTTTT. Translated: CASSSIRAGISPIPSEKLFF. The J gene is TRBJ1-4, the V gene TRBV7-8, with D perhaps matching TRBD1 (5 bases). Trimming took 4 bases from V and 7 from J, leaving 31 bases between them. The germline V gene encodes CDR1 SGHVS and CDR2 FQNEAQ. The CDR3 is made up of 20 amino acids.

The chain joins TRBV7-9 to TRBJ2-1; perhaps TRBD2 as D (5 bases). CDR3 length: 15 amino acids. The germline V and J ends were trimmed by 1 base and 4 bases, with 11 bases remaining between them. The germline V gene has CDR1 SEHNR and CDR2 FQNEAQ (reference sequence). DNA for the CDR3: TGTGCCAGCAGCTTAGGTTCAACGGGGTACAATGAGCAGTTCTTC. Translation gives CASSLGSTGYNEQFF.

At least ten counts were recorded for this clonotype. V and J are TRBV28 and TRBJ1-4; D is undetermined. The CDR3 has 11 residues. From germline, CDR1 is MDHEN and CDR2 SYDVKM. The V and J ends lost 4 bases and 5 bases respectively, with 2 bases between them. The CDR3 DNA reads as TGTGCCAGCAGTTCCAATGAAAAACTGTTTTTT. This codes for CASSSNEKLFF.

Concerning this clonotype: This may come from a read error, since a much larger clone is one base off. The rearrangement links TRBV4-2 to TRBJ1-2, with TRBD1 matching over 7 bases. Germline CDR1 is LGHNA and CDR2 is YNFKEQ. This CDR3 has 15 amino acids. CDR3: CTSSQGQEFNYGYTF. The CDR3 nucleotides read TGTACCAGCAGCCAAGGACAGGAGTTTAACTATGGCTACACCTTC.

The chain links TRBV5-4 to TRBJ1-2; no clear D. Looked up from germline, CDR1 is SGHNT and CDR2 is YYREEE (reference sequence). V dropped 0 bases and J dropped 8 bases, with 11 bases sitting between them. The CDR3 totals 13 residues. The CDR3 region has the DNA TGTGCCAGCAGCTTGGCCCTCGAGGCAGGCTACACCTTC. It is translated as CASSLALEAGYTF.

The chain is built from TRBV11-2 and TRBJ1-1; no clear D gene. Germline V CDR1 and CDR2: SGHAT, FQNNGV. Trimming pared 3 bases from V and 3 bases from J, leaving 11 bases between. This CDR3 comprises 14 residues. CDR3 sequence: CASSFSDGDTEAFF. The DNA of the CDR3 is TGTGCCAGCAGCTTTTCGGACGGGGACACTGAAGCTTTCTTT.

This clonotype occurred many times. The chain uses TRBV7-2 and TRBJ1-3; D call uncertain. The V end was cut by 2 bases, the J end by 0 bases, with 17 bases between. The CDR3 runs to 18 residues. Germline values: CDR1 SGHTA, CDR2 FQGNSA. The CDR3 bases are TGTGCCAGCAGCTTATCCCGCGCCGTAATGGCCTCTGGAAACACCATATATTTT. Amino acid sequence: CASSLSRAVMASGNTIYF.

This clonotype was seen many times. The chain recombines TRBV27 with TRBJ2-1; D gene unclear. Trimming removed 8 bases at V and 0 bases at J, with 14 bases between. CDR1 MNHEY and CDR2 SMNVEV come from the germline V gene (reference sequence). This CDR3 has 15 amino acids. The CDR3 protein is CASRLRLDSYNEQFF. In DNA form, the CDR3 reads TGTGCCAGCCGTCTACGGTTGGACTCCTACAATGAGCAGTTCTTC.

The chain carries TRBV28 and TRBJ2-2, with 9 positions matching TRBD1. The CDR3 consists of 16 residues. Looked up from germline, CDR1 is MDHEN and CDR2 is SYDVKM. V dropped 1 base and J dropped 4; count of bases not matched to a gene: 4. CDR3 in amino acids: CASSLYRGPGTGELFF. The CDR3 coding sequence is TGTGCCAGCAGTTTATACAGGGGGCCTGGCACCGGGGAGCTGTTTTTT. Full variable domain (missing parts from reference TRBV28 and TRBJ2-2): DVKVTQSSRYLVKRTGEKVFLECVQDMDHENMFWYRQDPGLGLRLIYFSYDVKMKEKGDIPEGYSVSREKKERFSLILESASTNQTSMYLCASSLYRGPGTGELFFGEGSRLTVL.

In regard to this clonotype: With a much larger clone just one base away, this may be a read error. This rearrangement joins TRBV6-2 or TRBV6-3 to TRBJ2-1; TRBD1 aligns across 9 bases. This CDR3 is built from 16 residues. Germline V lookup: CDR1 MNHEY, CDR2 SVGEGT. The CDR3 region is CGSSPSQGASGNEQFF. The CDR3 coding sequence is TGTGGCAGCAGTCCGTCACAGGGGGCTTCCGGCAATGAGCAGTTCTTC.